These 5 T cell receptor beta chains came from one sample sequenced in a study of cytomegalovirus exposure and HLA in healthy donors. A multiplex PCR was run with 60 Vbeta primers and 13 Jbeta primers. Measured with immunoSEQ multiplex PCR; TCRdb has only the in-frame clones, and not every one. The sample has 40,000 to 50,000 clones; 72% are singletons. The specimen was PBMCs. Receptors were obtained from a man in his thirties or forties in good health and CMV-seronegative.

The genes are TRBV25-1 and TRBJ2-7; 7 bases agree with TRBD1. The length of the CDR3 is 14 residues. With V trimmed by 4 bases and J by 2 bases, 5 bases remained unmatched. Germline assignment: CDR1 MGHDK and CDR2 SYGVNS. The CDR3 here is CASSAHRGPYEQYF. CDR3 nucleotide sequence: TGTGCCAGCAGTGCACACAGGGGACCCTACGAGCAGTACTTC.

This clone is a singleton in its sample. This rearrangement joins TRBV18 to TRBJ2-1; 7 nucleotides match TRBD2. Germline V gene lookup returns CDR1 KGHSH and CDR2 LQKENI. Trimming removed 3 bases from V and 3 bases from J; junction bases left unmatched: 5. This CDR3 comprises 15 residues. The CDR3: CASSPLASGYNEQFF. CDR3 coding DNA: TGTGCCAGCTCACCCCTCGCTAGCGGCTACAATGAGCAGTTCTTC.

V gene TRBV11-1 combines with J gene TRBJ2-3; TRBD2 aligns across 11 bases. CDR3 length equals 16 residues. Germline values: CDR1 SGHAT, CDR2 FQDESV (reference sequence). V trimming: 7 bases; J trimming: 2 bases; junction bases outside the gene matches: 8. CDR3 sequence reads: CASIAGGPADTDTQYF. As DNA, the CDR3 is TGTGCCAGCATAGCGGGAGGGCCGGCGGACACAGATACGCAGTATTTT.

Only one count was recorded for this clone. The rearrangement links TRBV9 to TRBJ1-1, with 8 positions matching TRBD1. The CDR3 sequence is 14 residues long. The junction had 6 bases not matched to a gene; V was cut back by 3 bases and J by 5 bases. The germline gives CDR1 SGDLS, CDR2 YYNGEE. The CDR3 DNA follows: TGTGCCAGCAGCGGAGGACAGGGCAAAACTGAAGCTTTCTTT. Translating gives CASSGGQGKTEAFF. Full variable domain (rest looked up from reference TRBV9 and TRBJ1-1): DSGVTQTPKHLITATGQRVTLRCSPRSGDLSVYWYQQSLDQGLQFLIQYYNGEERAKGNILERFSAQQFPDLHSELNLSSLELGDSALYFCASSGGQGKTEAFFGQGTRLTVV.

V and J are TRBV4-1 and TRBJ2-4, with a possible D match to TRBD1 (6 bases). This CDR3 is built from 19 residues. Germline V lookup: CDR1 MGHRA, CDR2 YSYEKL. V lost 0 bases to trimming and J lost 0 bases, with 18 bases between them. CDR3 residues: CASSQDGTGTYVAKNIQYF. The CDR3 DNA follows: TGCGCCAGCAGCCAAGATGGGACCGGGACATACGTAGCCAAAAACATTCAGTACTTC.